A selection of T cell receptor beta chains follows, all from one sample in a study of blood T cell repertoires in COVID-19. Libraries were prepared by immunoSEQ multiplex PCR; TCRdb keeps only in-frame clonotypes and omits some of them. The sample lists around 230,000 clones, roughly 87% occurring once. Source material: PBMCs or T cells enriched from blood (not recorded which). The receptors were sampled from a man aged 18 to 29 with acute COVID-19. Both conserved end residues are part of each CDR3. The D gene is left open where the match is weak. Only part of the rows carry a size: once, few, many, or a class if the clone is expanded.

J: TRBJ2-7
size: .
V: TRBV6-5
D: .
CDR3: CASSGTVGHYEQYF
DNA: TGTGCCAGCTCCGGGACTGTGGGGCACTACGAGCAGTACTTC

J: TRBJ2-3
size: .
V: TRBV19
D: .
CDR3: CASTASFSTDTQYF
DNA: TGTGCCAGTACAGCGAGCTTTAGCACAGATACGCAGTATTTT

J: TRBJ1-2
size: .
V: TRBV5-6
D: TRBD1
CDR3: CASSLGTGLYGYTF
DNA: TGTGCCAGCAGCCTTGGGACAGGGCTCTATGGCTACACCTTC

J: TRBJ2-3
size: .
V: TRBV9
D: TRBD2
CDR3: CASSSMGLAGGSTDTQYF
DNA: TGTGCCAGCAGCTCTATGGGACTAGCGGGAGGGAGCACAGATACGCAGTATTTT

J: TRBJ2-5
size: .
V: TRBV30
D: TRBD2
CDR3: CALGTSGYQETQYF
DNA: TGTGCCTTAGGGACTAGCGGATACCAAGAGACCCAGTACTTC

J: TRBJ1-3
size: .
V: TRBV7-9
D: TRBD1
CDR3: CASSSRGTGNSGNTIYF
DNA: TGTGCCAGCAGCTCACGTGGGACAGGGAACTCTGGAAACACCATATATTTT

J: TRBJ2-1
size: .
V: TRBV2
D: .
CDR3: CASSDSNEQFF
DNA: TGTGCCAGCAGTGACTCCAATGAGCAGTTCTTC

J: TRBJ2-7
size: few
V: TRBV2
D: .
CDR3: CASTPGGVSSYEQYF
DNA: TGTGCCAGCACCCCAGGCGGGGTATCCTCCTACGAGCAGTACTTC

J: TRBJ2-7
size: .
V: TRBV18
D: .
CDR3: CASSPTPTSSYEQYF
DNA: TGTGCCAGCTCACCGACACCTACGAGCTCCTACGAGCAGTACTTC

J: TRBJ1-1
size: .
V: TRBV11-2
D: .
CDR3: CASSEQGGTEAFF
DNA: TGTGCCAGCAGCGAGCAGGGTGGCACTGAAGCTTTCTTT

J: TRBJ2-2
size: .
V: TRBV9
D: .
CDR3: CASSASGTDTGELFF
DNA: TGTGCCAGCAGCGCCTCCGGGACTGACACCGGGGAGCTGTTTTTT

J: TRBJ1-5
size: .
V: TRBV27
D: TRBD1
CDR3: CASSLPKGQRRNQPQHF
DNA: TGTGCCAGCAGTTTACCTAAGGGACAGCGAAGAAATCAGCCCCAGCATTTT

J: TRBJ2-1
size: .
V: TRBV10-1
D: TRBD2
CDR3: CASSRSPREILNEQFF
DNA: TGCGCCAGCAGTCGTTCCCCGCGGGAGATTCTTAATGAGCAGTTCTTC

J: TRBJ2-2
size: once
V: TRBV28
D: TRBD2
CDR3: CASSSPGLAGVLGELFF
DNA: TGTGCCAGCAGTTCACCGGGACTAGCGGGAGTTCTGGGGGAGCTGTTTTTT

J: TRBJ2-1
size: .
V: TRBV12-5
D: TRBD2
CDR3: CASAQSGTSGYNEQFF
DNA: TGTGCTAGTGCCCAAAGTGGGACTAGCGGTTACAATGAGCAGTTCTTC

J: TRBJ2-7
size: .
V: TRBV28
D: TRBD1
CDR3: CASSLFDRGSYEQYF
DNA: TGTGCCAGCAGTTTATTCGACAGGGGTTCCTACGAGCAGTACTTC

J: TRBJ1-2
size: .
V: TRBV7-2
D: .
CDR3: CASSLSHPSGGYTF
DNA: TGTGCCAGCAGCTTAAGCCACCCCTCGGGGGGCTACACCTTC

J: TRBJ1-5
size: .
V: TRBV19
D: .
CDR3: CASSIAGDSVYQPQHF
DNA: TGTGCCAGTAGTATAGCCGGGGATTCGGTGTATCAGCCCCAGCATTTT

J: TRBJ1-4
size: .
V: TRBV6-5
D: .
CDR3: CASSTQDGPNEKLFF
DNA: TGTGCCAGCAGCACACAGGACGGACCTAATGAAAAACTGTTTTTT

J: TRBJ2-5
size: .
V: TRBV11-1
D: .
CDR3: CASSLAGEWRETQYF
DNA: TGTGCCAGCAGCTTAGCGGGAGAGTGGCGAGAGACCCAGTACTTC

J: TRBJ1-4
size: .
V: TRBV5-8
D: TRBD1
CDR3: CASSWLTGGGNEKLFF
DNA: TGTGCCAGCAGCTGGTTGACAGGGGGCGGTAATGAAAAACTGTTTTTT

J: TRBJ2-5
size: few
V: TRBV4-1
D: .
CDR3: CASSPFSGVQETQYF
DNA: TGCGCCAGCAGCCCCTTTTCCGGAGTACAAGAGACCCAGTACTTC